This entry lists 28 T cell receptor beta chains sequenced from one sample in a study of CD8 T cells in ankylosing spondylitis. TCRdb redid the calling of the 5' RACE reads with MiXCR, one entry per CDR3 protein. The repertoire holds about 150,000 distinct CDR3 sequences, with approximately 48% as singletons. What was sequenced was synovial fluid, either unsorted or a sorted T cell fraction (not recorded which). All receptors come from a male donor with ankylosing spondylitis.

The chain carries TRBV28 and TRBJ2-7, with TRBD1 matching over 8 bases. After removal of 6 bases from V and 3 bases from J, the junction contained 7 bases not matched to a gene. The CDR3 is 14 residues long. The germline CDR1 and CDR2 sequences are MDHEN and SYDVKM. CDR3 amino acids: CASSTTGADYEQYF. CDR3 nucleotides: TGTGCCAGCAGCACGACAGGGGCTGACTACGAGCAGTACTTC.

Here the CDR3 reads CASCGGPPTDTQYF. Written as DNA, the CDR3 is TGTGCCAGCTGCGGGGGGCCCCCCACAGATACGCAGTATTTT. The chain combines TRBV5-6 with TRBJ2-3; 8 nucleotides match TRBD2. The V gene end was trimmed by 7 bases and the J gene end by 2 bases; junction bases not matched to a gene: 6. This CDR3 spans 14 amino acids. In germline, CDR1 is SGHDT, CDR2 YYEEEE.

A few counts support this clonotype. J is TRBJ2-7 and V is TRBV20-1; unclear D gene. The germline V and J ends were trimmed by 1 base and 4 bases, with 11 bases remaining between them. The CDR3 is 13 residues long. Germline CDR1 DFQATT, CDR2 SNEGSKA (reference sequence). CDR3 nucleotides: TGCAGTGCTAGAGCGTCGTCAGAATACGAGCAGTACTTC. Protein sequence: CSARASSEYEQYF.

This clonotype appeared a few times. This chain uses TRBV5-1 with TRBJ2-7; D remains unclear. This CDR3 region has 17 residues. The germline CDR1 and CDR2 sequences are SGHRS and YFSETQ. Trimming removed 4 bases at V and 5 bases at J, with 25 bases between. CDR3 sequence: CASSQKAYGLPPNEQYF. As DNA, the CDR3 is TGCGCCAGCAGCCAAAAGGCATATGGCCTCCCGCCCAACGAGCAGTACTTC.

This clonotype was detected ten times or more. The V call is TRBV9, the J call TRBJ1-2; weak D call: TRBD1 (5 bases). V lost 8 bases and J 3 bases, leaving 14 bases between the germline ends. This CDR3 has 13 amino acids. The germline CDR1 and CDR2 sequences are SGDLS and YYNGEE. The CDR3 sequence: CASGKDTHYGYTF. Written as DNA, the CDR3 is TGTGCCAGTGGGAAGGACACCCACTATGGCTACACCTTC.

This clonotype was recorded many times. The J gene is TRBJ2-2, the V gene TRBV4-3; 7 nucleotides line up with TRBD1. Germline trimming cut 4 bases from V and 6 bases from J; bases unmatched to any gene: 8. The germline V gene encodes CDR1 LGHNA and CDR2 YSLEER. This CDR3 region has 15 residues. The CDR3 sequence: CASSPLGTEAGELFF. Written as DNA, the CDR3 is TGCGCCAGCAGCCCCCTAGGGACAGAGGCCGGGGAGCTGTTTTTT.

The chain carries TRBV20-1 and TRBJ1-1; no clear D. The germline V gene encodes CDR1 DFQATT and CDR2 SNEGSKA (reference sequence). Trimming stripped 8 bases from V and 2 bases from J, with 15 bases between. The CDR3 length is 13 residues. The CDR3 DNA follows: TGCAGTTACTACTCCGGGCCAAACACTGAAGCTTTCTTT. Translating it yields CSYYSGPNTEAFF.

This chain joins TRBV5-1 and TRBJ2-7, with D maybe TRBD1 (6 bases). The germline V and J ends were trimmed by 0 bases and 3 bases, with 10 bases remaining between them. Germline V CDR1 and CDR2: SGHRS, YFSETQ. CDR3 length equals 14 residues. The CDR3 DNA reads as TGCGCCAGCAGCTTGGTTGACAGGTGCTACGAGCAGTACTTC. Translation gives CASSLVDRCYEQYF.

V and J are TRBV12-3 or TRBV12-4 and TRBJ1-2, with D hard to call. The CDR3 extends over 13 amino acids. Trimming removed 8 bases at V and 0 bases at J, with 10 bases between. The CDR3 region has the DNA TGTGCCAGCGAGGGCCTAGCTAACTATGGCTACACCTTC. Protein: CASEGLANYGYTF.

The chain couples TRBV12-3 or TRBV12-4 to TRBJ2-3, with 8 nucleotides matching TRBD1. The CDR3 loop spans 16 amino acids. J was trimmed by 0 bases and V by 1 base; bases with no gene match: 3. The DNA of the CDR3 is TGTGCCAGCAGTTTAGGGACAGGGACTAGCACAGATACGCAGTATTTT. Translation: CASSLGTGTSTDTQYF.

DNA for the CDR3: TGCAGTGCCAAGATACTAGCGGGAGACACCGGGGAGCTGTTTTTT. Its translation is CSAKILAGDTGELFF. This chain joins TRBV20-1 and TRBJ2-2; 11 bases line up with TRBD2. Looked up from germline, CDR1 is DFQATT and CDR2 is SNEGSKA (reference sequence). V was pared by 6 bases and J by 3 bases, with 6 bases of the junction left unmatched. The CDR3 is 15 residues long.

The chain uses TRBV2 and TRBJ2-7; a possible D gene is TRBD1 (5 bases). The germline V gene has CDR1 SNHLY and CDR2 FYNNEI. V was shortened by 3 bases and J by 3 bases, with 18 bases between the two germline ends. This CDR3 spans 16 amino acids. The chain's CDR3 is CASSELDDRWSYEQYF. The CDR3, as DNA: TGTGCCAGCAGTGAGCTGGACGACAGATGGAGCTACGAGCAGTACTTC.

This clonotype was counted only a few times. The chain is built from TRBV28 and TRBJ1-1; unclear D gene. The CDR3 totals 13 residues. Germline lookup yields CDR1 MDHEN and CDR2 SYDVKM. Trimming removed 2 bases at V and 7 bases at J, with 11 bases between. The CDR3 DNA is TGTGCCAGCAGTTTAAAGGTCCGGGGTGAAGCTTTCTTT. Translated, it gives CASSLKVRGEAFF.

The chain has TRBV14 and TRBJ2-1; D is unclear. V dropped 4 bases and J dropped 0 bases, with 19 bases sitting between them. The germline V gene encodes CDR1 SGHDN and CDR2 FVKESK. This CDR3 is 18 amino acids long. CDR3 loop: CASSRFGKVRSSYNEQFF. Written as DNA, the CDR3 is TGTGCCAGCAGCCGGTTTGGCAAGGTTCGGAGCTCCTACAATGAGCAGTTCTTC. Based on the CDR3 plus reference TRBV14 and TRBJ2-1, the full variable domain is EAGVTQFPSHSVIEKGQTVTLRCDPISGHDNLYWYRRVMGKEIKFLLHFVKESKQDESGMPNNRFLAERTGGTYSTLKVQPAELEDSGVYFCASSRFGKVRSSYNEQFFGPGTRLTVL.

The count of this clonotype is one. The chain employs TRBV6-1 and TRBJ2-3; 8 nucleotides match TRBD2. The CDR3 covers 15 residues. Germline lookup yields CDR1 MNHNS and CDR2 SASEGT. With 7 bases clipped from V and 2 bases from J, the junction kept 8 bases outside the gene matches. The DNA for the CDR3 is TGTGCCAGCACTCCGGGGGGGGCCCACACAGATACGCAGTATTTT. This encodes CASTPGGAHTDTQYF.

This sequence joins TRBV20-1 and TRBJ2-2; 8 positions match TRBD1. Germline V CDR1 and CDR2: DFQATT, SNEGSKA (reference sequence). Trimming took 5 bases from V and 6 from J; bases not matched to a gene: 2. This CDR3 is built from 12 residues. In DNA form, the CDR3 reads TGCAGTGCTGGACAGGGACCCGGGGAGCTGTTTTTT. It codes for CSAGQGPGELFF.

The table lists this clonotype with a few counts. This chain uses TRBV9 with TRBJ2-2, with D hard to call. V was clipped by 4 bases and J by 1 base, with 14 bases between them. CDR3 length: 16 amino acids. Germline assignment: CDR1 SGDLS and CDR2 YYNGEE. This CDR3 reads CASSPPLERNTGELFF. The DNA of the CDR3 is TGTGCCAGCAGCCCTCCACTGGAGCGGAACACCGGGGAGCTGTTTTTT.

The rearrangement joins TRBV7-9 to TRBJ1-2; no definite D call. V was trimmed by 5 bases and J by 2 bases, leaving 9 bases between them. The CDR3 consists of 13 residues. CDR1 and CDR2 from the germline V gene are SEHNR and FQNEAQ (reference sequence). The chain's CDR3 is CASSPYHNYGYTF. CDR3 nucleotide sequence: TGTGCCAGCAGCCCATATCACAACTATGGCTACACCTTC.

The rearrangement uses TRBV4-1 and TRBJ2-3; 16 bases agree with TRBD2. There are 17 residues in the CDR3. Germline V gives CDR1 MGHRA, CDR2 YSYEKL. J lost 8 bases, V lost 4 bases, and 9 bases had no gene match. The CDR3 here is CASSPPWGLAGGGTQYF. The CDR3 coding sequence is TGCGCCAGCAGCCCCCCCTGGGGACTAGCGGGGGGGGGTACGCAGTATTTT.

This clonotype has a handful of counts. The rearrangement uses TRBV7-9 and TRBJ1-5, with 7 bases matching TRBD1. Per germline, CDR1 SEHNR and CDR2 FQNEAQ (reference sequence). The CDR3 sequence is 17 residues long. V trimming: 1 base; J trimming: 4 bases; junction bases outside the gene matches: 10. The CDR3 sequence: CASSLVAKTGQNQPQHF. In DNA form, the CDR3 reads TGTGCCAGCAGCTTAGTCGCGAAGACAGGGCAAAATCAGCCCCAGCATTTT. Full variable domain (missing parts from reference TRBV7-9 and TRBJ1-5): DTGVSQNPRHKITKRGQNVTFRCDPISEHNRLYWYRQTLGQGPEFLTYFQNEAQLEKSRLLSDRFSAERPKGSFSTLEIQRTEQGDSAMYLCASSLVAKTGQNQPQHFGDGTRLSIL.

DNA for the CDR3: TGTGCCAGCAGCCATAGCGTTAGCTCCTACAATGAGCAGTTCTTC. Translation gives CASSHSVSSYNEQFF. The chain combines TRBV7-2 with TRBJ2-1; D is perhaps TRBD2 (5 bases). The V gene lost 5 bases and the J gene lost 0 bases, with 11 bases spanning the gap. CDR1 is SGHTA and CDR2 is FQGNSA in the germline V gene. This CDR3 has 15 amino acids.

The CDR3 is CSARDEEPGSNQPQHF. The CDR3 DNA sequence: TGCAGTGCTAGAGATGAGGAACCTGGGAGCAATCAGCCCCAGCATTTT. The V call is TRBV20-1, the J call TRBJ1-5; D is undetermined. CDR1 is DFQATT and CDR2 is SNEGSKA in the germline V gene (reference sequence). Trimming cost V 0 bases and J 1 base, with 13 bases left between them. The CDR3 has 16 residues.

The chain has TRBV6-1 and TRBJ1-6; D remains ambiguous. This CDR3 is 13 amino acids long. V shed 6 bases and J shed 9 bases, with 12 bases lying between them. Per the germline V gene, CDR1 is MNHNS and CDR2 is SASEGT. This CDR3 reads CASSQPRLSPLHF. The CDR3 DNA reads as TGTGCCAGCAGCCAGCCGAGGCTTTCACCCCTCCACTTT.

The chain employs TRBV19 and TRBJ1-1, with no clear D. Trimming pared 5 bases from V and 4 bases from J, leaving 14 bases between. Per the germline V gene, CDR1 is LNHDA and CDR2 is SQIVND (reference sequence). The CDR3 sequence is 14 residues long. CDR3 DNA sequence: TGTGCCAGTAGTCCCCTTAGGGTGGGCACTGAAGCTTTCTTT. This encodes CASSPLRVGTEAFF. The variable domain in full, with the rest retrieved from reference TRBV19 and TRBJ1-1, is DGGITQSPKYLFRKEGQNVTLSCEQNLNHDAMYWYRQDPGQGLRLIYYSQIVNDFQKGDIAEGYSVSREKKESFPLTVTSAQKNPTAFYLCASSPLRVGTEAFFGQGTRLTVV.

This clonotype was observed a few times. The V gene is TRBV6-2 or TRBV6-3, the J gene TRBJ2-3, with 7 bases matching TRBD1. Trimming took 2 bases from V and 0 from J; bases not matched to a gene: 17. This CDR3 comprises 20 residues. Germline V gene data show CDR1 as MNHEY and CDR2 as SVGEGT. In DNA, the CDR3 is TGTGCCAGCAGTTACACAGCCAGACTGGGACAGCCGCTTAGCACAGATACGCAGTATTTT. Its translation: CASSYTARLGQPLSTDTQYF.

The sample holds a few counts of this clonotype. This rearrangement joins TRBV30 to TRBJ2-2; 12 nucleotides match TRBD2. V dropped 4 bases and J dropped 3; count of bases not matched to a gene: 3. CDR3 size: 15 residues. CDR1 GTSNPN and CDR2 SVGIG come from the germline V gene (reference sequence). The CDR3 reads CAWTSGGADTGELFF. In DNA, the CDR3 is TGTGCCTGGACTAGCGGGGGGGCCGACACCGGGGAGCTGTTTTTT.

This clonotype was found a few times. The chain employs TRBV12-3 or TRBV12-4 and TRBJ2-7; perhaps TRBD1 as D (5 bases). The CDR3 sequence is 16 residues long. V lost 5 bases and J lost 6, with 23 bases in between. CDR3 residues: CASSPIGLRGYGEQYF. DNA of the CDR3: TGTGCCAGCAGTCCTATAGGCTTAAGGGGTTACGGCGAGCAGTACTTC.

V is TRBV5-5 and J is TRBJ1-2, with D possibly being TRBD1 (6 bases). Trimming shortened V by 4 bases and J by 6 bases, and 19 bases separated the two germline ends. This CDR3 has 15 amino acids. CDR1 is SGHKS, CDR2 YYEKEE, per germline (reference sequence). CDR3 DNA sequence: TGTGCCAGCAGCCTTTACAGGGAGATCCCACATGGCTACACCTTC. This sequence encodes CASSLYREIPHGYTF.